Each of the 31 T cell receptor beta chains below was sequenced from the same sample in a study of T cell responses to AZD1222 COVID-19 vaccine. Repertoires were generated with immunoSEQ multiplex PCR, while TCRdb's copy carries only in-frame clones and drops some. The sample comprises over 150,000 clones, 90% to 95% of which are singletons, and around 1.6% rests with the top ten. The starting material was peripheral blood, obtained 28 days after the second AZD1222 dose. The receptors originated from an adult who received the AZD1222 COVID-19 vaccine.

This chain joins TRBV6-5 and TRBJ1-1; 7 bases align to TRBD1. Trimming took 5 bases from V and 4 from J; bases not matched to a gene: 7. This CDR3 is 14 amino acids long. Germline CDR1 MNHEY, CDR2 SVGAGI. The CDR3 protein is CASSSGDSFTEAFF. The CDR3 DNA reads TGTGCCAGCAGTAGCGGGGACAGCTTCACTGAAGCTTTCTTT.

The genes are TRBV20-1 and TRBJ1-1; D unresolved. The V end lost 6 bases, the J end lost 10 bases, and 9 bases lay between the germline ends. The CDR3 consists of 9 residues. Germline CDR1 is DFQATT and CDR2 is SNEGSKA (reference sequence). The CDR3 is CSAILTAFF. The CDR3 coding sequence is TGCAGTGCCATTTTGACAGCTTTCTTT.

The chain links TRBV4-1 to TRBJ2-1, with a possible D match to TRBD1 (6 bases). CDR1 is MGHRA and CDR2 is YSYEKL in the germline V gene. The CDR3 is 16 residues long. Trimming pared 1 base from V and 6 bases from J, leaving 16 bases between. DNA of the CDR3: TGCGCCAGCAGCCAAGGTGGGGGCTTTGGGGGCAATGAGCAGTTCTTC. Translated: CASSQGGGFGGNEQFF.

The chain couples TRBV28 to TRBJ2-2, with 8 positions matching TRBD2. Germline values: CDR1 MDHEN, CDR2 SYDVKM. This CDR3 has 16 residues. Trimming at V came to 6 bases and at J to 6 bases, leaving 12 bases not matched to a gene. The CDR3 DNA reads TGTGCCAGCAGAAATTCCGCCGGGACTAGTGCCGGGGAGCTGTTTTTT. Encoded protein: CASRNSAGTSAGELFF. Complete variable domain (other parts from reference TRBV28 and TRBJ2-2): DVKVTQSSRYLVKRTGEKVFLECVQDMDHENMFWYRQDPGLGLRLIYFSYDVKMKEKGDIPEGYSVSREKKERFSLILESASTNQTSMYLCASRNSAGTSAGELFFGEGSRLTVL.

The chain has TRBV2 and TRBJ1-4, with D possibly TRBD1 on 5 matching bases. CDR3 length equals 16 residues. With 2 bases removed from V and 8 bases from J, the gap between germline ends came to 18 bases. The V gene's germline CDR1 is SNHLY and CDR2 FYNNEI. This CDR3 reads CASSERWTSGGEKLFF. The CDR3 DNA reads as TGTGCCAGCAGTGAAAGATGGACATCTGGAGGCGAAAAACTGTTTTTT.

A remark on this clone: One end of the junction does not line up with germline, which may come from a read error. This rearrangement joins TRBV29-1 to TRBJ2-3; either TRBD1 or TRBD2 may fit D (5 bases each). The CDR3 sequence is 16 residues long. Germline-derived CDR1 and CDR2 are SQVTM and ANQGSEA. CDR3 sequence (DNA): TGCAGCGTTGACCGGGACCCACGGAGCGGCACATATACGCAGTATTTT. Amino acid sequence: CSVDRDPRSGTYTQYF.

The V gene is TRBV7-9, the J gene TRBJ2-7, with D possibly matching TRBD2 (6 bases). CDR1 and CDR2 from the germline V gene are SEHNR and FQNEAQ (reference sequence). Trimming stripped 4 bases from V and 3 bases from J, with 16 bases between. The CDR3 contains 15 residues. The CDR3 DNA reads as TGTGCCAGCAGCTCTCGGTCGGGAGTTGGCTACGAGCAGTACTTC. Encoded protein: CASSSRSGVGYEQYF.

This chain joins TRBV7-8 and TRBJ2-2; D is possibly TRBD1 (6 bases). This CDR3 has 16 amino acids. V was cut by 5 bases and J by 1 base, with 14 bases left in between. Germline V gene data show CDR1 as SGHVS and CDR2 as FQNEAQ. CDR3 DNA: TGTGCCAGCAGCCCCCGTGGGGGACAGAACACCGGGGAGCTGTTTTTT. Its protein product is CASSPRGGQNTGELFF.

The chain couples TRBV27 to TRBJ2-2, with D uncertain. From germline, CDR1 is MNHEY and CDR2 SMNVEV (reference sequence). The CDR3 sequence is 14 residues long. V lost 5 bases and J 4 bases, leaving 11 bases between the germline ends. CDR3 coding DNA: TGTGCCAGCAGTCCCCCCCTCGGCACCGGGGAGCTGTTTTTT. It is translated as CASSPPLGTGELFF.

The gene calls are TRBV9 and TRBJ1-4; D not certain. The germline V gene has CDR1 SGDLS and CDR2 YYNGEE. V shed 0 bases and J shed 0 bases, with 9 bases lying between them. The CDR3 has 16 amino acids. CDR3 in amino acids: CASSVAGDATNEKLFF. The CDR3, as DNA: TGTGCCAGCAGCGTAGCCGGGGATGCAACTAATGAAAAACTGTTTTTT.

The rearrangement links TRBV19 to TRBJ1-1, with 8 nucleotides matching TRBD1. Germline-derived CDR1 and CDR2 are LNHDA and SQIVND (reference sequence). V trimming: 5 bases; J trimming: 1 base; junction bases outside the gene matches: 12. This CDR3 region has 17 residues. Here the CDR3 DNA reads TGTGCCAGTAGTGATTGGACAGGGTATAGCCCGAACACTGAAGCTTTCTTT. Protein: CASSDWTGYSPNTEAFF. Drawing the rest from reference TRBV19 and TRBJ1-1, the complete variable domain is DGGITQSPKYLFRKEGQNVTLSCEQNLNHDAMYWYRQDPGQGLRLIYYSQIVNDFQKGDIAEGYSVSREKKESFPLTVTSAQKNPTAFYLCASSDWTGYSPNTEAFFGQGTRLTVV.

The V call is TRBV5-1, the J call TRBJ2-7; TRBD1 agrees at 8 bases. CDR1 is SGHRS, CDR2 YFSETQ, per germline. The CDR3 contains 13 residues. V shed 3 bases, J shed 7 bases, and the junction held 6 bases outside the gene matches. The CDR3 DNA follows: TGCGCCAGCAGCTACCAGGGGGCCGGGGAGCAGTACTTC. Encoded protein: CASSYQGAGEQYF.

A word on this clone: The DNA is omitted, as the CDR3 cannot be located on it reliably, and the CDR3 follows TCRdb's listing. The chain links TRBV7-7 to TRBJ2-5. The CDR3 extends over 20 residues, inclusive of both ends. From germline, CDR1 is SSHAT and CDR2 FNYEAQ (reference sequence). CDR3 in amino acids: CASSSDPRRDPVLRARSQYF.

The CDR3 region has the DNA TGTGCCAGCAGTCAACACAGGGGGCGCACCGGGGAGCTGTTTTTT. As protein: CASSQHRGRTGELFF. The rearrangement uses TRBV2 and TRBJ2-2, with 9 bases aligning to TRBD1. The CDR3 totals 15 residues. The germline CDR1 and CDR2 sequences are SNHLY and FYNNEI. The V gene end was trimmed by 5 bases and the J gene end by 4 bases; junction bases not matched to a gene: 5. Together with reference TRBV2 and TRBJ2-2, the CDR3 gives the full variable domain: EPEVTQTPSHQVTQMGQEVILRCVPISNHLYFYWYRQILGQKVEFLVSFYNNEISEKSEIFDDQFSVERPDGSNFTLKIRSTKLEDSAMYFCASSQHRGRTGELFFGEGSRLTVL.

The chain couples TRBV6-5 to TRBJ1-2; D gene ambiguous. V was pared by 3 bases and J by 2 bases, with 4 bases between. CDR1 is MNHEY, CDR2 SVGAGI, per germline. The CDR3 covers 12 residues. The CDR3 DNA sequence: TGTGCCAGCAGTTATCAGAACTATGGCTACACCTTC. Its translation is CASSYQNYGYTF.

The chain uses TRBV25-1 and TRBJ1-2; D is unresolved. This CDR3 has 11 residues. Germline lookup yields CDR1 MGHDK and CDR2 SYGVNS. Trimming removed 8 bases from V and 4 bases from J, with 8 bases in between. The CDR3 here is CASGVGYGYTF. DNA of the CDR3: TGTGCCAGCGGAGTCGGCTATGGCTACACCTTC.

This chain joins TRBV28 and TRBJ2-7; the D gene could be TRBD1 or TRBD2 (6 bases each). V dropped 8 bases and J dropped 2 bases, with 19 bases sitting between them. The CDR3 consists of 15 residues. From germline, CDR1 is MDHEN and CDR2 SYDVKM. The CDR3: CASGRGQGSPYEQYF. The CDR3 DNA is TGTGCCAGCGGCCGGGGGCAGGGGTCCCCCTACGAGCAGTACTTC.

This clone was counted once. V usage is TRBV4-1 and J usage is TRBJ2-7; TRBD1 matches 9 bases. Trimming at V came to 3 bases and at J to 4 bases, leaving 7 bases not matched to a gene. From germline, CDR1 is MGHRA and CDR2 YSYEKL. The CDR3 loop spans 15 amino acids. In DNA, the CDR3 is TGCGCCAGCAGCCATCCGGGACAGGGTGTTTACGAGCAGTACTTC. Its translation: CASSHPGQGVYEQYF.

This clone was seen just once. The rearrangement links TRBV6-2 or TRBV6-3 to TRBJ2-3; TRBD1 matches at 7 bases. The CDR3 is 17 residues long. The trim removed 2 bases at V and 4 bases at J, leaving 12 bases unmatched. The germline gives CDR1 MNHEY, CDR2 SVGEGT. This chain's CDR3 is CASSYPPEGALPDTQYF. DNA of the CDR3: TGTGCCAGCAGTTACCCCCCCGAGGGGGCTCTGCCAGATACGCAGTATTTT.

Here the CDR3 reads CASGQRTAKGPQHF. The CDR3 DNA is TGTGCTAGTGGTCAACGGACAGCGAAAGGGCCCCAGCATTTT. V and J are TRBV12-5 and TRBJ1-5; a possible D gene is TRBD1 (6 bases). Germline V gene data show CDR1 as LGHNT and CDR2 as FRNRAP. The CDR3 totals 14 residues. V lost 5 bases to trimming and J lost 9 bases, with 17 bases between them. Full variable domain (remainder filled in from reference TRBV12-5 and TRBJ1-5): DARVTQTPRHKVTEMGQEVTMRCQPILGHNTVFWYRQTMMQGLELLAYFRNRAPLDDSGMPKDRFSAEMPDATLATLKIQPSEPRDSAVYFCASGQRTAKGPQHFGDGTRLSIL.

This clone is a singleton in its sample. The chain joins TRBV4-1 to TRBJ1-6; D call uncertain. Germline CDR1 and CDR2: MGHRA and YSYEKL. This CDR3 comprises 16 residues. The V gene lost 1 base and the J gene lost 7 bases, with 14 bases spanning the gap. The CDR3 here is CASSQVWAAGNSPLHF. The CDR3 coding sequence is TGCGCCAGCAGCCAAGTTTGGGCAGCGGGGAATTCACCCCTCCACTTT.

The chain uses TRBV7-2 and TRBJ2-3; maybe TRBD1 (6 bases). This CDR3 region has 15 residues. From germline, CDR1 is SGHTA and CDR2 FQGNSA. With 6 bases removed from V and 2 bases from J, the gap between germline ends came to 15 bases. The CDR3 DNA sequence: TGTGCCAGCAGTAAGACTGGACAGATCACAGATACGCAGTATTTT. It specifies CASSKTGQITDTQYF.

The V gene is TRBV19, the J gene TRBJ2-1, with 9 nucleotides matching TRBD2. Germline CDR1 reads LNHDA; CDR2 reads SQIVND (reference sequence). CDR3 length: 15 residues. The trim removed 5 bases at V and 9 bases at J, leaving 11 bases unmatched. The CDR3: CASSAGAGGIAEQFF. CDR3 sequence (DNA): TGTGCCAGTAGTGCCGGAGCGGGGGGAATAGCTGAGCAGTTCTTC.

The rearrangement uses TRBV15 and TRBJ1-2; D ambiguous. V lost 1 base and J lost 7, with 10 bases in between. Germline values: CDR1 LNHNV, CDR2 YYDKDF (reference sequence). The CDR3 loop spans 13 amino acids. CDR3 amino acids: CATSRGGGGGYTF. The CDR3 DNA reads as TGTGCCACCAGCAGAGGGGGAGGTGGTGGCTACACCTTC. Together with reference TRBV15 and TRBJ1-2, the CDR3 gives the full variable domain: DAMVIQNPRYQVTQFGKPVTLSCSQTLNHNVMYWYQQKSSQAPKLLFHYYDKDFNNEADTPDNFQSRRPNTSFCFLDIRSPGLGDTAMYLCATSRGGGGGYTFGSGTRLTVV.

This rearrangement joins TRBV7-8 to TRBJ2-1; possible D gene TRBD1, 6 bases. Germline loops: CDR1 SGHVS, CDR2 FQNEAQ. Deletions cut 4 bases from V and 12 bases from J, with 19 bases between. This CDR3 comprises 14 residues. The CDR3 coding sequence is TGTGCCAGCAGCTCCTGGGGGCAGGGTGGTAGGCAGTTCTTC. This encodes CASSSWGQGGRQFF.

The V call is TRBV18, the J call TRBJ2-3; 9 positions match TRBD2. With V trimmed by 2 bases and J by 7 bases, 10 bases remained unmatched. Per the germline V gene, CDR1 is KGHSH and CDR2 is LQKENI. The CDR3 contains 16 residues. The CDR3 DNA is TGTGCCAGCTCACCAGAGACTAGCGGCGTAAAGTATACGCAGTATTTT. Its translation: CASSPETSGVKYTQYF. The entire variable domain, with the rest obtained from reference TRBV18 and TRBJ2-3, is as follows: NAGVMQNPRHLVRRRGQEARLRCSPMKGHSHVYWYRQLPEEGLKFMVYLQKENIIDESGMPKERFSAEFPKEGPSILRIQQVVRGDSAAYFCASSPETSGVKYTQYFGPGTRLTVL.

This chain uses TRBV19 with TRBJ1-2; perhaps TRBD1 as D (6 bases). Germline V gene sequence: CDR1 LNHDA, CDR2 SQIVND (reference sequence). CDR3 length equals 15 residues. The ends were cut back, 3 bases at V and 6 bases at J, with 17 bases in the middle. CDR3 DNA: TGTGCCAGTAGTATGATCGGGGGGCCCGTTGATGGCTACACCTTC. This sequence encodes CASSMIGGPVDGYTF.

The chain has TRBV6-2 or TRBV6-3 and TRBJ1-1, with D possibly matching TRBD1 (5 bases). This CDR3 region has 13 residues. The V gene lost 0 bases and the J gene lost 7 bases, with 9 bases spanning the gap. Germline values: CDR1 MNHEY, CDR2 SVGEGT. The CDR3 loop is CASSYSRGFEAFF. CDR3 sequence (DNA): TGTGCCAGCAGTTACTCACGGGGGTTTGAAGCTTTCTTT.

The chain combines TRBV7-9 with TRBJ2-1, with unresolved D. The CDR3 is 13 amino acids. The germline V and J ends were trimmed by 5 bases and 4 bases, with 9 bases remaining between them. The germline V gene encodes CDR1 SEHNR and CDR2 FQNEAQ (reference sequence). In DNA, the CDR3 is TGTGCCAGCAGCCCGGTACAGTACAATGAGCAGTTCTTC. Translation gives CASSPVQYNEQFF.

The chain carries TRBV19 and TRBJ1-1; TRBD1 is a possible D gene (6 bases). This CDR3 has 13 residues. Trimming left V 4 bases short and J 4 bases short, with 10 bases between. CDR1 and CDR2 (germline): LNHDA, SQIVND (reference sequence). CDR3 sequence reads: CASSKGHFTEAFF. Here the CDR3 DNA reads TGTGCCAGTAGTAAGGGACACTTCACTGAAGCTTTCTTT.

The chain joins TRBV13 to TRBJ2-1; TRBD2 matches at 10 bases. The germline CDR1 and CDR2 sequences are PRHDT and FYEKMQ (reference sequence). V shed 2 bases and J 0 bases; nucleotides not matched to a gene: 1. The CDR3 runs to 16 residues. The CDR3 nucleotides read TGTGCCAGCAGCTTACTAGCGGGGGCCTCCTACAATGAGCAGTTCTTC. Translating gives CASSLLAGASYNEQFF. The full variable domain, in which reference TRBV13 and TRBJ2-1 provide the parts outside the CDR3, is AAGVIQSPRHLIKEKRETATLKCYPIPRHDTVYWYQQGPGQDPQFLISFYEKMQSDKGSIPDRFSAQQFSDYHSELNMSSLELGDSALYFCASSLLAGASYNEQFFGPGTRLTVL.